These T cell receptor beta chains were read from a single sample in a study of cytomegalovirus exposure and HLA in healthy donors. Sequencing was performed with immunoSEQ multiplex PCR; in TCRdb, only in-frame clones are kept and a portion is missing. This table has roughly 120,000 clones, around 86% appearing once. Material for sequencing was PBMCs. All receptors come from a man younger than 35 in good health and CMV-seronegative. Both conserved end residues are part of each CDR3. The D gene is left open where the match is weak. Size is stated for part of the rows, as once, few or many counts, or as a class when the clone is expanded.

size: once; V: TRBV5-6; D: TRBD1; J: TRBJ1-5; CDR3: CASSFSAGQGSQPQHF; DNA: TGTGCCAGCAGCTTTTCCGCGGGACAGGGGAGTCAGCCCCAGCATTTT
size: -; V: TRBV6-1; D: -; J: TRBJ2-6; CDR3: CASRAGANVLTF; DNA: TGTGCCAGCCGCGCTGGGGCCAACGTCCTGACTTTC
size: many; V: TRBV7-9; D: TRBD1; J: TRBJ2-7; CDR3: CASSWTGSPYEQYF; DNA: TGTGCCAGCAGCTGGACAGGGTCCCCCTACGAGCAGTACTTC
size: once; V: TRBV5-6; D: -; J: TRBJ1-1; CDR3: CASSDTGNTEAFF; DNA: TGTGCCAGCAGCGATACAGGGAACACTGAAGCTTTCTTT
size: -; V: TRBV30; D: TRBD1; J: TRBJ2-7; CDR3: CAWSTGVLYEQYF; DNA: TGTGCCTGGAGCACAGGGGTGCTCTACGAGCAGTACTTC
size: -; V: TRBV5-1; D: TRBD1; J: TRBJ2-7; CDR3: CASSSRDRAAYEQYF; DNA: TGCGCCAGCAGCTCCCGGGACAGGGCGGCTTACGAGCAGTACTTC
size: -; V: TRBV10-2; D: -; J: TRBJ2-7; CDR3: CASRPTVGDEQYF; DNA: TGCGCCAGCAGACCGACTGTCGGGGACGAGCAGTACTTC
size: -; V: TRBV6-1; D: TRBD1; J: TRBJ2-2; CDR3: CASSEWVRGPTGELFF; DNA: TGTGCCAGCAGTGAATGGGTCAGGGGGCCTACCGGGGAGCTGTTTTTT
size: -; V: TRBV7-9; D: -; J: TRBJ1-1; CDR3: CASSLVAGDTEAFF; DNA: TGTGCCAGCAGCTTAGTCGCGGGAGACACTGAAGCTTTCTTT
size: few; V: TRBV7-6; D: -; J: TRBJ2-7; CDR3: CASSLDSVEQYF; DNA: TGTGCCAGCAGCTTAGATTCGGTCGAGCAGTACTTC
size: -; V: TRBV7-2; D: TRBD2; J: TRBJ2-1; CDR3: CATKVLADYNEQFF; DNA: TGTGCCACCAAGGTTCTAGCGGATTACAATGAGCAGTTCTTC
size: -; V: TRBV15; D: TRBD1; J: TRBJ1-1; CDR3: CATSRDRDRENTEAFF; DNA: TGTGCCACCAGCAGAGATCGGGACAGGGAAAACACTGAAGCTTTCTTT
size: -; V: TRBV7-6; D: TRBD1; J: TRBJ1-1; CDR3: CASSRGGPNTEAFF; DNA: TGTGCCAGCAGTCGAGGGGGCCCGAACACTGAAGCTTTCTTT
size: -; V: TRBV5-6; D: -; J: TRBJ2-7; CDR3: CASSFQTYEQYF; DNA: TGTGCCAGCAGCTTTCAAACCTACGAGCAGTACTTC
size: -; V: TRBV29-1; D: TRBD2; J: TRBJ2-7; CDR3: CSVDGAGGSYEQYF; DNA: TGCAGCGTCGACGGGGCGGGGGGCTCCTACGAGCAGTACTTC
size: -; V: TRBV15; D: TRBD2; J: TRBJ2-1; CDR3: CATSRDSSLAGGNEQFF; DNA: TGTGCCACCAGCAGAGATTCATCCCTAGCGGGAGGTAATGAGCAGTTCTTC
size: -; V: TRBV6-5; D: TRBD2; J: TRBJ2-7; CDR3: CASRKTSGSSYEQYF; DNA: TGTGCCAGCAGAAAAACTAGCGGGAGCTCCTACGAGCAGTACTTC
size: -; V: TRBV5-1; D: TRBD2; J: TRBJ2-3; CDR3: CASSGGSYTDTQYF; DNA: TGCGCCAGCAGCGGCGGGAGCTACACAGATACGCAGTATTTT
size: -; V: TRBV11-2; D: -; J: TRBJ2-3; CDR3: CASSLVSTDTQYF; DNA: TGTGCCAGCAGCTTAGTATCCACAGATACGCAGTATTTT
size: -; V: TRBV6-5; D: TRBD1; J: TRBJ1-1; CDR3: CASSTRQGAGTEAFF; DNA: TGTGCCAGCAGTACGCGACAGGGGGCAGGCACTGAAGCTTTCTTT
size: -; V: TRBV6-1; D: TRBD1; J: TRBJ1-1; CDR3: CASIPPGGSEAFF; DNA: TGTGCCAGCATCCCCCCAGGGGGATCTGAAGCTTTCTTT
size: -; V: TRBV28; D: TRBD1; J: TRBJ1-5; CDR3: CASPHAPGGSNQPQHF; DNA: TGTGCCAGCCCCCACGCGCCAGGGGGTAGCAATCAGCCCCAGCATTTT
size: -; V: TRBV19; D: TRBD1; J: TRBJ2-4; CDR3: CASSRGQTLAKNIQYF; DNA: TGTGCCAGTAGTAGGGGACAGACCTTAGCCAAAAACATTCAGTACTTC
size: -; V: TRBV18; D: TRBD1; J: TRBJ2-1; CDR3: CASSPRRGRDNEQFF; DNA: TGTGCCAGCTCACCACGAAGGGGGCGGGACAATGAGCAGTTCTTC
size: -; V: TRBV5-1; D: -; J: TRBJ1-1; CDR3: CASSYRDKTEAFF; DNA: TGCGCCAGCAGCTACCGGGACAAGACTGAAGCTTTCTTT
size: -; V: TRBV19; D: -; J: TRBJ2-3; CDR3: CASSIGGGSTDTQYF; DNA: TGTGCCAGTAGTATCGGTGGCGGAAGCACAGATACGCAGTATTTT
size: -; V: TRBV4-2; D: -; J: TRBJ2-5; CDR3: CASSPDMVETQYF; DNA: TGTGCCAGCAGCCCCGACATGGTAGAGACCCAGTACTTC
size: -; V: TRBV5-1; D: -; J: TRBJ1-1; CDR3: CASSRDSYDTEAFF; DNA: TGCGCCAGCAGCCGAGACAGTTACGACACTGAAGCTTTCTTT
size: few; V: TRBV4-2; D: TRBD2; J: TRBJ2-7; CDR3: CASSRGRDYEQYF; DNA: TGTGCCAGCAGCCGAGGGAGGGACTACGAGCAGTACTTC
size: -; V: TRBV6-5; D: TRBD1; J: TRBJ1-3; CDR3: CASSSGQSSGNTIYF; DNA: TGTGCCAGCAGTTCGGGACAGAGCTCTGGAAACACCATATATTTT
size: once; V: TRBV6-6; D: TRBD1; J: TRBJ1-5; CDR3: CASSSRGLGQPQHF; DNA: TGTGCCAGCAGTTCTAGGGGGCTGGGGCAGCCCCAGCATTTT
size: once; V: TRBV30; D: TRBD2; J: TRBJ2-2; CDR3: CAWMGGRADTGELFF; DNA: TGTGCCTGGATGGGGGGGAGGGCCGACACCGGGGAGCTGTTTTTT
size: -; V: TRBV19; D: TRBD1; J: TRBJ1-1; CDR3: CASSASGTGNTEAFF; DNA: TGTGCCAGTAGTGCCTCCGGGACAGGGAACACTGAAGCTTTCTTT
size: -; V: TRBV2; D: -; J: TRBJ2-3; CDR3: CASKQDPNQTQYF; DNA: TGTGCCAGCAAACAGGACCCGAATCAAACGCAGTATTTT
size: once; V: TRBV30; D: -; J: TRBJ1-2; CDR3: CAWSGNSGYTF; DNA: TGTGCCTGGAGTGGAAACAGTGGCTACACCTTC
size: -; V: TRBV6-5; D: TRBD1; J: TRBJ2-7; CDR3: CASRPGTGSYEQYF; DNA: TGTGCCAGCAGGCCCGGGACAGGCTCCTACGAGCAGTACTTC
size: -; V: TRBV30; D: -; J: TRBJ1-5; CDR3: CAWSRRGAVSNQPQHF; DNA: TGTGCCTGGAGCCGGCGGGGGGCGGTTAGCAATCAGCCCCAGCATTTT
size: -; V: TRBV19; D: TRBD1; J: TRBJ2-7; CDR3: CASSEQGTLLYEQYF; DNA: TGTGCCAGTAGTGAACAGGGGACCCTCCTCTACGAGCAGTACTTC
size: few; V: TRBV6-1; D: -; J: TRBJ1-5; CDR3: CASSSGNQPQHF; DNA: TGTGCCAGCAGCTCGGGCAATCAGCCCCAGCATTTT
size: -; V: TRBV9; D: -; J: TRBJ2-7; CDR3: CASSVAGDYEQYF; DNA: TGTGCCAGCAGCGTAGCAGGGGACTACGAGCAGTACTTC
size: -; V: TRBV2; D: TRBD1; J: TRBJ2-7; CDR3: CAGRQGIQDEQYF; DNA: TGTGCCGGCAGACAGGGGATACAGGACGAGCAGTACTTC
size: many; V: TRBV5-6; D: -; J: TRBJ1-3; CDR3: CASSLGQSIGNTIYF; DNA: TGTGCCAGCAGCTTGGGACAGTCGATTGGAAACACCATATATTTT
size: few; V: TRBV2; D: -; J: TRBJ2-7; CDR3: CASSEVGAEQYF; DNA: TGTGCCAGCAGTGAAGTAGGGGCCGAGCAGTACTTC
size: -; V: TRBV7-8; D: TRBD1; J: TRBJ2-2; CDR3: CASSFKGAMSTGELFF; DNA: TGTGCCAGCAGCTTCAAGGGGGCCATGAGCACCGGGGAGCTGTTTTTT
size: -; V: TRBV6-1; D: TRBD1; J: TRBJ2-5; CDR3: CASSAPRGRETQYF; DNA: TGTGCCAGCAGTGCCCCCAGGGGGCGTGAGACCCAGTACTTC